The 23 T cell receptor beta chains presented below share a single source sample, sequenced in a study of blood T cell repertoires in COVID-19. Assay used: immunoSEQ multiplex PCR; TCRdb lists only in-frame clones, some missing. The repertoire has 300,000 to 450,000 clones, around 85% of them found once; the top ten carry roughly 3.9%. The source material was peripheral blood. The receptors come from a young woman with acute or convalescent COVID-19.

The rearrangement uses TRBV6-5 and TRBJ2-7; 7 positions match TRBD2. The germline CDR1 and CDR2 sequences are MNHEY and SVGAGI. This CDR3 spans 14 amino acids. The junction had 3 bases not matched to a gene; V was cut back by 2 bases and J by 2 bases. The CDR3 spells CASSYGGEAYEQYF. CDR3 DNA sequence: TGTGCCAGCAGTTACGGGGGGGAGGCCTACGAGCAGTACTTC.

The V call is TRBV19, the J call TRBJ2-5; 7 bases align to TRBD1. V was clipped by 5 bases and J by 5 bases; unmatched bases: 5. CDR3 length: 13 residues. Germline V CDR1 and CDR2: LNHDA, SQIVND (reference sequence). CDR3 sequence: CASSARGMETQYF. DNA for the CDR3: TGTGCCAGTAGTGCCAGGGGGATGGAGACCCAGTACTTC.

The chain links TRBV27 to TRBJ1-1; 8 bases map to TRBD1. Germline trimming cut 5 bases from V and 3 bases from J; bases unmatched to any gene: 11. Germline V CDR1 and CDR2: MNHEY, SMNVEV (reference sequence). This CDR3 spans 16 amino acids. CDR3 loop: CASSVDRGREDTEAFF. CDR3 DNA: TGTGCCAGCAGTGTCGACAGGGGAAGGGAGGACACTGAAGCTTTCTTT.

The chain employs TRBV5-1 and TRBJ2-3, with a weak D call TRBD1 (6 bases). V dropped 4 bases and J dropped 4 bases, with 13 bases sitting between them. The V gene's germline CDR1 is SGHRS and CDR2 YFSETQ. The CDR3 totals 14 residues. DNA for the CDR3: TGCGCCAGCAGCCCAGGGGATAGAGCAGATACGCAGTATTTT. Its protein is CASSPGDRADTQYF.

The chain has TRBV24-1 and TRBJ1-5; 7 bases are shared with TRBD1. V dropped 7 bases and J dropped 3; count of bases not matched to a gene: 5. The CDR3 runs to 14 residues. CDR1 and CDR2 from the germline V gene are KGHDR and SFDVKD. For the CDR3, the DNA is TGTGCCACCAGCCTCGGACAGGCCAATCAGCCCCAGCATTTT. The encoded protein is CATSLGQANQPQHF.

This chain links TRBV27 with TRBJ1-2; possibly TRBD1 for D (5 bases). V lost 6 bases and J 1 base, leaving 21 bases between the germline ends. This CDR3 spans 17 amino acids. CDR1 and CDR2 (germline): MNHEY, SMNVEV (reference sequence). CDR3 sequence reads: CASSLEWGVNSNYGYTF. As DNA, the CDR3 is TGTGCCAGCAGCCTGGAGTGGGGGGTGAATAGTAACTATGGCTACACCTTC.

The chain recombines TRBV7-3 with TRBJ2-7, with D possibly TRBD1 on 6 matching bases. Trimming shortened V by 5 bases and J by 2 bases, and 16 bases separated the two germline ends. CDR1 is SGHTA and CDR2 is FQGTGA in the germline V gene. The CDR3 spans 15 residues. Written as DNA, the CDR3 is TGTGCCAGCAGCCAAGCTGACAGGATACCCTACGAGCAGTACTTC. Its translation is CASSQADRIPYEQYF. The full variable domain, rest sourced from reference TRBV7-3 and TRBJ2-7, is GAGVSQTPSNKVTEKGKYVELRCDPISGHTALYWYRQSLGQGPEFLIYFQGTGAADDSGLPNDRFFAVRPEGSVSTLKIQRTERGDSAVYLCASSQADRIPYEQYFGPGTRLTVT.

V usage is TRBV6-5 and J usage is TRBJ1-6, with a tentative D call TRBD1 (5 bases). The CDR3 sequence is 14 residues long. Per germline, CDR1 MNHEY and CDR2 SVGAGI. Between the trimmed V and J ends, which lost 6 bases and 9 bases, there was a span of 15 bases. The CDR3 sequence is CASSLLGDSSPLHF. The CDR3 bases are TGTGCCAGCAGCTTACTTGGGGACTCTTCACCCCTCCACTTT.

The CDR3 DNA follows: TGTGCCAGCAGCTTACGGGGAGGGTATGGCTACACCTTC. This encodes CASSLRGGYGYTF. The genes are TRBV5-5 and TRBJ1-2; no reliable D call. The CDR3 totals 13 residues. Germline lookup yields CDR1 SGHKS and CDR2 YYEKEE (reference sequence). V was shortened by 2 bases and J by 5 bases, with 10 bases between the two germline ends.

The V call is TRBV12-5, the J call TRBJ1-1; weak D call: TRBD1 (5 bases). Trimming cost V 2 bases and J 8 bases, with 18 bases left between them. Germline V gene data show CDR1 as LGHNT and CDR2 as FRNRAP. This CDR3 region has 15 residues. The chain's CDR3 is CASGLPSGGVSEAFF. The DNA of the CDR3 is TGTGCTAGTGGTTTGCCCTCGGGGGGGGTAAGCGAAGCTTTCTTT.

The V and J genes are TRBV10-3 and TRBJ2-6, with D possibly TRBD1 on 6 matching bases. The CDR3 is 17 residues long. V dropped 8 bases and J dropped 0 bases, with 17 bases sitting between them. The V gene's germline CDR1 is ENHRY and CDR2 SYGVKD. The CDR3 DNA reads TGTGCCATCGGACAGTCTAATAGGGGCTCTGGGGCCAACGTCCTGACTTTC. This codes for CAIGQSNRGSGANVLTF.

Worth noting for this clone: This same CDR3 is encoded by further DNA sequences in the sample. The chain recombines TRBV27 with TRBJ1-1; D is ambiguous. Deletions cut 2 bases from V and 2 bases from J, with 6 bases between. Germline loops: CDR1 MNHEY, CDR2 SMNVEV (reference sequence). The CDR3 covers 13 residues. The CDR3 bases are TGTGCCAGCAGTTTAGGGCGAAACACTGAAGCTTTCTTT. It is translated as CASSLGRNTEAFF.

This chain uses TRBV19 with TRBJ1-5, with D perhaps matching TRBD1 (6 bases). Per germline, CDR1 LNHDA and CDR2 SQIVND (reference sequence). V was trimmed by 3 bases and J by 2 bases, leaving 17 bases between them. The CDR3 sequence is 17 residues long. The CDR3 protein is CASSMKGGEWGNQPQHF. The CDR3 DNA reads TGTGCCAGTAGTATGAAAGGGGGGGAGTGGGGCAATCAGCCCCAGCATTTT.

The chain joins TRBV2 to TRBJ2-5, with D perhaps matching TRBD1 (5 bases). The CDR3 contains 14 residues. With 6 bases removed from V and 2 bases from J, the gap between germline ends came to 13 bases. CDR1 is SNHLY and CDR2 is FYNNEI in the germline V gene. Here the CDR3 reads CASRRPPGQETQYF. The CDR3 DNA follows: TGTGCCAGCAGAAGACCCCCAGGGCAAGAGACCCAGTACTTC.

The V gene is TRBV7-9, the J gene TRBJ1-1; weak D call: TRBD1 (5 bases). The CDR3 spans 13 residues. Trimming removed 3 bases at V and 4 bases at J, with 9 bases between. Per the germline V gene, CDR1 is SEHNR and CDR2 is FQNEAQ (reference sequence). The DNA of the CDR3 is TGTGCCAGCAGCTTCGGGGGTCCCACTGAAGCTTTCTTT. Protein sequence: CASSFGGPTEAFF.

This sequence joins TRBV5-1 and TRBJ2-5; TRBD2 agrees at 13 bases. Germline trimming cut 0 bases from V and 5 bases from J; bases unmatched to any gene: 4. The CDR3 runs 16 residues. Looked up from germline, CDR1 is SGHRS and CDR2 is YFSETQ. The DNA for the CDR3 is TGCGCCAGCAGCTTGGGACTAGCGGGGGGCAGGGAGACCCAGTACTTC. Protein: CASSLGLAGGRETQYF.

Comment on this clone: Other DNA sequences of this sample code for an identical CDR3. Here the CDR3 reads CASSPGGNQPQHF. CDR3 in DNA: TGTGCCAGCAGTCCCGGGGGCAATCAGCCCCAGCATTTT. This rearrangement joins TRBV27 to TRBJ1-5; D gene ambiguous. V gave up 5 bases and J gave up 2 bases, with 7 bases separating them. This CDR3 comprises 13 residues. In germline, CDR1 is MNHEY, CDR2 SMNVEV (reference sequence).

CDR3 sequence (DNA): TGTGCCAGTACTCCAGGGCCCCGGGCCACGGGTCACACTGAAGCTTTCTTT. Protein: CASTPGPRATGHTEAFF. This chain connects TRBV19 to TRBJ1-1; a possible D gene is TRBD1 (5 bases). CDR3 length: 17 amino acids. V dropped 7 bases and J dropped 3 bases, with 24 bases sitting between them. Germline CDR1 reads LNHDA; CDR2 reads SQIVND (reference sequence).

This chain joins TRBV7-2 and TRBJ1-3; D gene unclear. The CDR3 has 15 residues. Trimming left V 1 base short and J 5 bases short, with 12 bases between. Germline CDR1 SGHTA, CDR2 FQGNSA. The CDR3 DNA follows: TGTGCCAGCAGCTTAGACAGACCTAAAAGAAACACCATATATTTT. Amino acid sequence: CASSLDRPKRNTIYF. Looking up the rest from reference TRBV7-2 and TRBJ1-3 gives the full variable domain: GAGVSQSPSNKVTEKGKDVELRCDPISGHTALYWYRQSLGQGLEFLIYFQGNSAPDKSGLPSDRFSAERTGGSVSTLTIQRTQQEDSAVYLCASSLDRPKRNTIYFGEGSWLTVV.

The chain combines TRBV6-6 with TRBJ1-6; a weak D match, TRBD1 (5 bases). This CDR3 is built from 13 residues. V was pared by 5 bases and J by 8 bases, with 10 bases between. Germline V lookup: CDR1 MNHNY, CDR2 SVGAGI (reference sequence). The DNA for the CDR3 is TGTGCCAGCAGTACAGGACTATATTCACCCCTCCACTTT. Its protein product is CASSTGLYSPLHF.

This chain uses TRBV5-1 with TRBJ2-5; 7 bases line up with TRBD2. This CDR3 has 14 residues. V dropped 4 bases and J dropped 1; count of bases not matched to a gene: 4. Germline lookup yields CDR1 SGHRS and CDR2 YFSETQ. CDR3 amino acids: CASSTGTTQETQYF. Here the CDR3 DNA reads TGCGCCAGCAGCACCGGGACTACCCAAGAGACCCAGTACTTC.

A single count supports this clone. V usage is TRBV2 and J usage is TRBJ1-2; 8 nucleotides align to TRBD1. Germline loops: CDR1 SNHLY, CDR2 FYNNEI. Trimming cost V 6 bases and J 4 bases; bases outside gene matches: 4. This CDR3 has 13 amino acids. CDR3 in DNA: TGTGCCAGCAGAGCGACAGGGGTCTATGGCTACACCTTC. Its translation: CASRATGVYGYTF.

This rearrangement joins TRBV14 to TRBJ2-3; D gene ambiguous. CDR3 size: 11 residues. Germline V CDR1 and CDR2: SGHDN, FVKESK. The germline V and J ends were trimmed by 4 bases and 6 bases, with 5 bases remaining between them. The CDR3 nucleotides are TGTGCCAGCAGCCCCTCGGATACGCAGTATTTT. Its protein product is CASSPSDTQYF.